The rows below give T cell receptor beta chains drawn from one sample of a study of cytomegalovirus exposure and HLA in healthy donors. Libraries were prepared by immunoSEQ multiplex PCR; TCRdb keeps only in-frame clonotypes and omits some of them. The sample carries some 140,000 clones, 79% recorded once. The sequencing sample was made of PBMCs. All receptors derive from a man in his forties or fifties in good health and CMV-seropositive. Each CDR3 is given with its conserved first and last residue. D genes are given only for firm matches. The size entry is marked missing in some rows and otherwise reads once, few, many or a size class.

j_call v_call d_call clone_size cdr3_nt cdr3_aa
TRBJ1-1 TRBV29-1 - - TGCAGCGTTGAAGACCTGGCAGTCGTACTGAACACTGAAGCTTTCTTT CSVEDLAVVLNTEAFF
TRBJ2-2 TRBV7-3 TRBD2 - TGTGCCAGCAGCTTAGGTCATAGCGGGACCGGGGAGCTGTTTTTT CASSLGHSGTGELFF
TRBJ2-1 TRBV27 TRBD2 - TGTGCCAGCAGTTGGGGACTAGTTGATAAGCAGTTCTTC CASSWGLVDKQFF
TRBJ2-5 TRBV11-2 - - TGTGCCAGCAGCACCTCGACTAGGGGAGAGACCCAGTACTTC CASSTSTRGETQYF
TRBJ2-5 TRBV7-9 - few TGTGCCAGCAGCTTCGAGTTACCGGGGGAGACCCAGTACTTC CASSFELPGETQYF
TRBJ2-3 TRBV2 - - TGTGCCAGCAGTCCTGGACTGGCCGATACGCAGTATTTT CASSPGLADTQYF
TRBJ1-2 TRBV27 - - TGTGCCAGCAAGCGGGGGTTTAACTATGGCTACACCTTC CASKRGFNYGYTF
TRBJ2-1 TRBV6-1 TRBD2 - TGTGCCAGCAGTTCCCGGACTAGCGGCAATGAGCAGTTCTTC CASSSRTSGNEQFF
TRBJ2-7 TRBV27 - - TGTGCCAGCAGTTTAATGGGGGCGTACTACGAGCAGTACTTC CASSLMGAYYEQYF
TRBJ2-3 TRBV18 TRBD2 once TGTGCCAGCTTACCGGGACTATCCACAGATACGCAGTATTTT CASLPGLSTDTQYF
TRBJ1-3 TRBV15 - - TGTGCCACCAGCAGAGATACGGGGGCTGGAAACACCATATATTTT CATSRDTGAGNTIYF
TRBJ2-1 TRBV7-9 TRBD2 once TGTGCCAGCAGCTCCCCTAGCGGTCTATACAATGAGCAGTTCTTC CASSSPSGLYNEQFF
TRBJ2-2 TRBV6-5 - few TGTGCCAGTAAGGACAGCAACACCGGGGAGCTGTTTTTT CASKDSNTGELFF
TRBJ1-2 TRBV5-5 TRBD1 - TGTGCCAGCAGCTGGGATACCGGGACAGGCTATGGCTACACCTTC CASSWDTGTGYGYTF
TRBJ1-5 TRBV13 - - TGTGCCAGCAGCTGGAGTCAGCCCCAGCATTTT CASSWSQPQHF
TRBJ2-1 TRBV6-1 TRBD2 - TGTGCCAGCAGACGGCTAGCGGGTATCGATGAGCAGTTCTTC CASRRLAGIDEQFF
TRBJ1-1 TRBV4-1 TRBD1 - TGCGCCAGCAGACACCGGGACAGGGGAACTGAAGCTTTCTTT CASRHRDRGTEAFF